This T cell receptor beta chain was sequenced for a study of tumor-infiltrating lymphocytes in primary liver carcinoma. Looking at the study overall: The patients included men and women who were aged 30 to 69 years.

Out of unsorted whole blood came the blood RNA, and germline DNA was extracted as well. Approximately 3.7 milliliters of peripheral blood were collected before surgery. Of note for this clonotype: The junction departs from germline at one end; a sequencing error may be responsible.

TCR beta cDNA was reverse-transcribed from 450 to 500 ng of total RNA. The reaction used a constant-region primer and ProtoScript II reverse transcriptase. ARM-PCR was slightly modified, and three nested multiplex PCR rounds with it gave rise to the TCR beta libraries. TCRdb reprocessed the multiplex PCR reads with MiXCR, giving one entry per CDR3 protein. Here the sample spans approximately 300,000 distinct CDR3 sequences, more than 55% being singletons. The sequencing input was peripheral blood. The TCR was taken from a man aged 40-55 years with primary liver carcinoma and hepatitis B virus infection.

The CDR3 DNA reads TGTGTCAGCAGCCGGGACGGAGGAACAGGGGCCAACGTCCTGACTTTC. It is translated as CVSSRDGGTGANVLTF. The chain uses TRBV5-4 and TRBJ2-6; D tentatively reads TRBD1 or TRBD2 (5 bases each). Looked up from germline, CDR1 is SGHNT and CDR2 is YYREEE (reference sequence). There are 16 residues in the CDR3.